The rows below give T cell receptor beta chains drawn from one sample of a study of T cell responses to AZD1222 COVID-19 vaccine. Only in-frame clones appear in the TCRdb table, and some are missing; sequencing was by immunoSEQ multiplex PCR. The profile shows more than 80,000 clones, about 92% of them singletons. Specimen: peripheral blood, collected 28 days after the second AZD1222 dose. The origin of the receptors is an adult who received the AZD1222 COVID-19 vaccine. CDR3s include the opening cysteine and the closing phenylalanine or tryptophan. A D gene is named only where the DNA matches it firmly. Size is stated for part of the rows, as once, few or many counts, or as a class when the clone is expanded.

V gene,J gene,clone size,D gene,CDR3 DNA,CDR3 protein
TRBV7-2,TRBJ1-5,NA,NA,TGTGCCAGCAGCTTTTACAGGGATAGTCAGCCCCAGCATTTT,CASSFYRDSQPQHF
TRBV3-1/TRBV3-2,TRBJ2-3,NA,NA,TGTGCCAGCAGCCACCTGGTAGCAGATACGCAGTATTTT,CASSHLVADTQYF
TRBV12-3/TRBV12-4,TRBJ2-2,NA,NA,TGTGCCAGCAGTCTCCATAGCGGGGAGCTGTTTTTT,CASSLHSGELFF
TRBV4-3,TRBJ1-2,NA,NA,TGCGCCAGCAGCCAAGAGGGGGCGGGCGGCTACACCTTC,CASSQEGAGGYTF
TRBV29-1,TRBJ2-7,NA,NA,TGCAGCGTTGTGTTAGCCGCCTTCTACGAGCAGTACTTC,CSVVLAAFYEQYF
TRBV6-2/TRBV6-3,TRBJ1-5,NA,NA,TGTGCCAGCAGTTACTCGGAGAGGTTTCAGCCCCAGCATTTT,CASSYSERFQPQHF
TRBV9,TRBJ1-2,NA,NA,TGTGCCAGCAGCCCTCCGGCAAGACATGGCTACACCTTC,CASSPPARHGYTF
TRBV28,TRBJ1-2,NA,NA,TGTGCCAGCAGGACTCCGGGGGTCAGGGGCTACACCTTC,CASRTPGVRGYTF
TRBV2,TRBJ2-7,few,TRBD2,TGTGCCGGCGGCGGGGGAAGCTCCTACGAGCAGTACTTC,CAGGGGSSYEQYF
TRBV14,TRBJ2-6,NA,TRBD1,TGTGCCAGCAGCCTCACAGCGAGACAGGGTGCCCTTGGGGCCAACGTCCTGACTTTC,CASSLTARQGALGANVLTF
TRBV4-3,TRBJ2-5,NA,NA,TGCGCCAGCAGCCGGAAAATGGGCCAAGAGACCCAGTACTTC,CASSRKMGQETQYF
TRBV9,TRBJ1-2,NA,NA,TGTGCCAGCAGGGGCGTTTCTGTCTATGGCTACACCTTC,CASRGVSVYGYTF
TRBV6-6,TRBJ2-3,NA,TRBD2,TGTGCCAGCAGCCGACGGGGCGGGGGAAGGGCAGATACGCAGTATTTT,CASSRRGGGRADTQYF
TRBV4-1,TRBJ2-1,NA,NA,TGCGCCAGCAGCCCAGACGGGTTCGAGCAGTTCTTC,CASSPDGFEQFF
TRBV20-1,TRBJ2-7,NA,NA,TGCAGTGCTAGTATCGGGGGCTACGAGCAGTACTTC,CSASIGGYEQYF
TRBV27,TRBJ1-6,NA,NA,TGTGCCAGCAGTTCCGGGGCCAAGGGCTCCTATAATTCACCCCTCCACTTT,CASSSGAKGSYNSPLHF
TRBV19,TRBJ1-4,NA,TRBD1,TGTGCCAGTAGTGACAGGGGGCTTCGTGAAAAACTGTTTTTT,CASSDRGLREKLFF
TRBV7-3,TRBJ2-5,NA,NA,TGTGCCAGCAGCTTAAGCGGGGCGGGAGAGACCCAGTACTTC,CASSLSGAGETQYF
TRBV7-2,TRBJ1-5,NA,NA,TGTGCCAGCAGCTCAACGGGGCAGGGGATAAAGAAGCCCCAGCATTTT,CASSSTGQGIKKPQHF
TRBV3-1/TRBV3-2,TRBJ2-7,NA,TRBD1,TGTGCCAGCAGCCAGGCCGGGACAGGGAGCTACGAGCAGTACTTC,CASSQAGTGSYEQYF
TRBV12-3/TRBV12-4,TRBJ1-1,NA,TRBD1,TGTGCCAGCACGACGGGACAGTTCACTGAAGCTTTCTTT,CASTTGQFTEAFF
TRBV5-1,TRBJ1-4,NA,NA,TGCGCCAGCAGCTTAGACCCCGGGGTTAATGAAAAACTGTTTTTT,CASSLDPGVNEKLFF
TRBV4-3,TRBJ2-1,few,NA,TGCGCCAGCAGCCAAGATGAACGGAGGGGAGACAATGAGCAGTTCTTC,CASSQDERRGDNEQFF